The 20 T cell receptor beta chains given below trace back to one sample, sequenced in a study of T cell responses to AZD1222 COVID-19 vaccine. Some clones are missing from TCRdb's copy, which holds only in-frame ones; the method was immunoSEQ multiplex PCR. The sample lists about 93,000 clones; 80% to 90% were seen once. The sample here was peripheral blood, taken 28 days after the second AZD1222 dose. These receptors all stem from an adult who received the AZD1222 COVID-19 vaccine.

In its sample, this clone was seen once. This sequence joins TRBV11-2 and TRBJ2-7; TRBD1 is a possible D gene (7 bases). Germline-derived CDR1 and CDR2 are SGHAT and FQNNGV. V was cut by 1 base and J by 5 bases, with 21 bases left in between. This CDR3 is 17 amino acids long. CDR3 amino acids: CASSLVRVLEGADEQYF. The CDR3 bases are TGTGCCAGCAGCTTAGTAAGGGTGTTGGAGGGGGCTGACGAGCAGTACTTC.

The rearrangement uses TRBV6-1 and TRBJ1-5, with 7 bases fitting TRBD1. The CDR3 extends over 13 amino acids. The V segment lost 2 bases and the J segment 7 bases; nucleotides outside the gene matches: 2. The germline CDR1 and CDR2 sequences are MNHNS and SASEGT. The CDR3: CASSEKGGQPQHF. The CDR3, as DNA: TGTGCCAGCAGTGAAAAAGGGGGCCAGCCCCAGCATTTT.

The DNA for the CDR3 is TGTGCCAGCAGCGTGATACAGGAGGGCATTCAGTACTTC. Amino acids: CASSVIQEGIQYF. The chain couples TRBV7-9 to TRBJ2-4; tentative D call: TRBD2 (6 bases). V was cut by 5 bases and J by 9 bases, with 14 bases left in between. Germline V CDR1 and CDR2: SEHNR, FQNEAQ (reference sequence). CDR3 size: 13 residues.

The chain joins TRBV20-1 to TRBJ1-3; D gene uncertain. Per germline, CDR1 DFQATT and CDR2 SNEGSKA (reference sequence). The CDR3 consists of 11 residues. Trimming removed 1 base from V and 14 bases from J, with 12 bases in between. The CDR3 coding sequence is TGCAGTGCTAGAGGGCCTACCGAGGTATATTTT. This sequence encodes CSARGPTEVYF.

Concerning this clone itself: In the same sample, other DNA sequences code for this CDR3. The V gene is TRBV7-3, the J gene TRBJ1-6, with unresolved D. Trimming shortened V by 0 bases and J by 2 bases, and 5 bases separated the two germline ends. Germline CDR1 SGHTA, CDR2 FQGTGA. The CDR3 covers 15 residues. The CDR3 DNA reads TGTGCCAGCAGCTTAACGGGCCCCTATAATTCACCCCTCCACTTT. Translation gives CASSLTGPYNSPLHF.

The genes are TRBV7-8 and TRBJ2-7; D may match TRBD1 or TRBD2 (5 bases each). The CDR3 has 15 amino acids. CDR1 is SGHVS and CDR2 is FQNEAQ in the germline V gene. V was pared by 3 bases and J by 0 bases, with 12 bases between. This CDR3 reads CASSFSGTDSYEQYF. DNA for the CDR3: TGTGCCAGCAGCTTTTCCGGGACGGACTCCTACGAGCAGTACTTC.

The genes are TRBV5-4 and TRBJ1-1; D not resolved. Germline lookup yields CDR1 SGHNT and CDR2 YYREEE (reference sequence). V was pared by 0 bases and J by 1 base, with 7 bases between. There are 14 residues in the CDR3. CDR3 in DNA: TGTGCCAGCAGCTTGGCCTTACGGAACACTGAAGCTTTCTTT. It specifies CASSLALRNTEAFF.

The chain joins TRBV6-5 to TRBJ1-1, with D unclear. CDR1 MNHEY and CDR2 SVGAGI come from the germline V gene. This CDR3 is built from 14 residues. The ends were cut back, 2 bases at V and 4 bases at J, with 11 bases in the middle. CDR3 in DNA: TGTGCCAGCAGTTACGTCGGGGTTGGCACTGAAGCTTTCTTT. Translation gives CASSYVGVGTEAFF.

The gene calls are TRBV6-4 and TRBJ2-3, with 8 bases matching TRBD2. Germline V gene lookup returns CDR1 MRHNA and CDR2 SNTAGT. V dropped 6 bases and J dropped 5; count of bases not matched to a gene: 1. CDR3 length equals 12 residues. In DNA form, the CDR3 reads TGTGCCAGCAGCGCGGGGGGAGATACGCAGTATTTT. This encodes CASSAGGDTQYF.

The CDR3: CASSDGGADNEKLFF. The CDR3 DNA is TGTGCCAGCAGTGACGGGGGGGCGGACAATGAAAAACTGTTTTTT. V is TRBV6-1 and J is TRBJ1-4; TRBD1 is a possible D gene (6 bases). Trimming took 3 bases from V and 5 from J, leaving 13 bases between them. This CDR3 is built from 15 residues. The germline V gene encodes CDR1 MNHNS and CDR2 SASEGT.

The V call is TRBV6-5, the J call TRBJ2-3; 9 bases fit TRBD1. The CDR3 is 14 amino acids. Losses at the gene ends were 7 bases for V and 7 bases for J; bases not matched to a gene: 9. Germline V gives CDR1 MNHEY, CDR2 SVGAGI. The CDR3 loop is CASIDDRGDHTQYF. In nucleotides, the CDR3 is TGTGCCAGCATCGATGACAGGGGGGATCATACGCAGTATTTT.

There are a few counts of this clone. The chain combines TRBV4-2 with TRBJ1-6; possibly TRBD1 for D (5 bases). V was pared by 1 base and J by 6 bases, with 7 bases between. Per germline, CDR1 LGHNA and CDR2 YNFKEQ. The CDR3 runs 14 residues. The CDR3: CASSQGDVNSPLHF. The CDR3 DNA sequence: TGTGCCAGCAGCCAAGGGGACGTTAATTCACCCCTCCACTTT.

The CDR3, as DNA: TGTGCCAGCAGCTTCGCTTCTGGAAACACCATATATTTT. Its protein product is CASSFASGNTIYF. The chain is built from TRBV7-9 and TRBJ1-3; D is unclear. The CDR3 runs 13 residues. Trimming removed 3 bases at V and 1 base at J, with 4 bases between. Germline-derived CDR1 and CDR2 are SEHNR and FQNEAQ (reference sequence).

This sequence joins TRBV12-3 or TRBV12-4 and TRBJ1-1, with 9 positions matching TRBD1. The CDR3 is 11 residues long. The V segment lost 7 bases and the J segment 10 bases; nucleotides outside the gene matches: 4. CDR3 sequence: CASNPGQGAFF. The CDR3 nucleotides are TGTGCCAGCAACCCGGGACAGGGAGCTTTCTTT.

The J gene is TRBJ1-5, the V gene TRBV6-4; 7 bases are shared with TRBD1. Germline trimming cut 7 bases from V and 2 bases from J; bases unmatched to any gene: 11. This CDR3 comprises 16 residues. Germline loops: CDR1 MRHNA, CDR2 SNTAGT. CDR3 DNA: TGTGCCAGCACAGTCCTTCTTACAGGGGGCAATCAGCCCCAGCATTTT. It is translated as CASTVLLTGGNQPQHF.

The chain couples TRBV7-3 to TRBJ2-7; TRBD2 aligns across 12 bases. J gave up 1 base and V 4 bases, and 2 bases lay outside the gene matches. Germline V gene sequence: CDR1 SGHTA, CDR2 FQGTGA. The CDR3 is 15 residues long. This chain's CDR3 is CASSSLAGGSYEQYF. CDR3 DNA sequence: TGTGCCAGCAGCTCCCTAGCGGGAGGGTCCTACGAGCAGTACTTC.

The chain couples TRBV6-2 or TRBV6-3 to TRBJ1-1; D may be TRBD1 (5 bases). V gave up 4 bases and J gave up 1 base, with 10 bases separating them. Germline CDR1 and CDR2: MNHEY and SVGEGT. The length of the CDR3 is 14 residues. The chain's CDR3 is CASSFFRANTEAFF. In DNA, the CDR3 is TGTGCCAGCAGTTTTTTCAGGGCGAACACTGAAGCTTTCTTT.

Regarding this clone: The same CDR3 arises from other DNA sequences in this sample as well. The V call is TRBV5-6, the J call TRBJ1-1; D remains ambiguous. V dropped 0 bases and J dropped 5 bases, with 11 bases sitting between them. The germline V gene has CDR1 SGHDT and CDR2 YYEEEE. The CDR3 sequence is 14 residues long. The CDR3, as DNA: TGTGCCAGCAGCTTGGTTCCGGTGGGGACTGAAGCTTTCTTT. It specifies CASSLVPVGTEAFF. Together with reference TRBV5-6 and TRBJ1-1, the CDR3 gives the full variable domain: DAGVTQSPTHLIKTRGQQVTLRCSPKSGHDTVSWYQQALGQGPQFIFQYYEEEERQRGNFPDRFSGHQFPNYSSELNVNALLLGDSALYLCASSLVPVGTEAFFGQGTRLTVV.

V usage is TRBV18 and J usage is TRBJ1-4; 8 bases align to TRBD1. Trimming removed 6 bases from V and 13 bases from J; junction bases left unmatched: 22. The CDR3 is 17 residues long. CDR1 KGHSH and CDR2 LQKENI come from the germline V gene. The CDR3 sequence is CASSPRTSGGASRRLFF. As DNA, the CDR3 is TGTGCCAGCTCCCCGAGGACGTCAGGGGGCGCGTCTCGTAGACTGTTTTTT.

The chain carries TRBV2 and TRBJ2-1, with D maybe TRBD1 (5 bases). The CDR3 covers 13 residues. Germline V gene sequence: CDR1 SNHLY, CDR2 FYNNEI. The V gene lost 6 bases and the J gene lost 5 bases, with 11 bases spanning the gap. CDR3 sequence: CASSLGPNNEQFF. The CDR3, as DNA: TGTGCCAGCAGCTTGGGGCCTAACAATGAGCAGTTCTTC.